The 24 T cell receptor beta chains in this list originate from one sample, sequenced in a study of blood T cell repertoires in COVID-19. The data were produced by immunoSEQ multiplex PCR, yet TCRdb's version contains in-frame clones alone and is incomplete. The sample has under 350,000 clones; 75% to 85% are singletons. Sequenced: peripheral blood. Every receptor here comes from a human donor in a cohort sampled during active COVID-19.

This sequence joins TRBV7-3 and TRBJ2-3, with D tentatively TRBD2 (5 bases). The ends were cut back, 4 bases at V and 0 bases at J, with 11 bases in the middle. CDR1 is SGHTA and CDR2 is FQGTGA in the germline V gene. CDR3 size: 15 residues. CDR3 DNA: TGTGCCAGCAGCTCCGGCGGCGGGAGCACAGATACGCAGTATTTT. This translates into CASSSGGGSTDTQYF.

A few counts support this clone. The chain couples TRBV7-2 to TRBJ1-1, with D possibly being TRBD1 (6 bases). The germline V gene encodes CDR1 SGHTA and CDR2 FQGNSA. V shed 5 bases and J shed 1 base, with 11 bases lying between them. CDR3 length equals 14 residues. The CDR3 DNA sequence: TGTGCCAGCAGCCTGGGGGCAGCGAACACTGAAGCTTTCTTT. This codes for CASSLGAANTEAFF.

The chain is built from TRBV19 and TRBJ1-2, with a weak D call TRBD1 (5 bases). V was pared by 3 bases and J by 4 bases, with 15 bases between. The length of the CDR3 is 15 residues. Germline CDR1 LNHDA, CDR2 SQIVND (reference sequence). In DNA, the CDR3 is TGTGCCAGTAGTATGGGACTGGGAGATGTCTATGGCTACACCTTC. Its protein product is CASSMGLGDVYGYTF.

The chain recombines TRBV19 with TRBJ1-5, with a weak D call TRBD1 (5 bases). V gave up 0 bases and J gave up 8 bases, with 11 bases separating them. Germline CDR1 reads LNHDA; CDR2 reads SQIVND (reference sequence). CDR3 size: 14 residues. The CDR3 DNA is TGTGCCAGTAGTATAGAAGCAGGGATAAAGCCCCAGCATTTT. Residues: CASSIEAGIKPQHF.

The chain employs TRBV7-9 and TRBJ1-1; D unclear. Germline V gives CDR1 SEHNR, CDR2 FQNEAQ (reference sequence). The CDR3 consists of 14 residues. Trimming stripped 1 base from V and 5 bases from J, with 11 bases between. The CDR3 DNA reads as TGTGCCAGCAGCTTAGGGGAGGGTAGTACTGAAGCTTTCTTT. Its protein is CASSLGEGSTEAFF. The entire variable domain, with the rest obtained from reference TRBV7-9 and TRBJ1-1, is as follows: DTGVSQNPRHKITKRGQNVTFRCDPISEHNRLYWYRQTLGQGPEFLTYFQNEAQLEKSRLLSDRFSAERPKGSFSTLEIQRTEQGDSAMYLCASSLGEGSTEAFFGQGTRLTVV.

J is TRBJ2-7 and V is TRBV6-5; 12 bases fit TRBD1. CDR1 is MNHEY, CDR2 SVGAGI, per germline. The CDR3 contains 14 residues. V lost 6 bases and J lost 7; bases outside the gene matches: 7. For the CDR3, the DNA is TGTGCCAGCAGGGGGGGACAGGGGGCAAGGGAGCAGTACTTC. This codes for CASRGGQGAREQYF.

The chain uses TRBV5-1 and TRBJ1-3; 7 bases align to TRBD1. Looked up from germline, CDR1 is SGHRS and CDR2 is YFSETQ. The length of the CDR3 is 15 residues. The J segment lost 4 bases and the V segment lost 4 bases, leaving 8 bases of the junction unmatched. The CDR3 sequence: CASSNQQQGGNTIYF. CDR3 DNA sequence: TGCGCCAGCAGCAACCAACAACAGGGGGGAAACACCATATATTTT.

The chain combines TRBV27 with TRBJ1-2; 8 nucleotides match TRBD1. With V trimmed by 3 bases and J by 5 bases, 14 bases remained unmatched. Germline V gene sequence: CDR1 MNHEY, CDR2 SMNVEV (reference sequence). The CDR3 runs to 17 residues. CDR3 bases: TGTGCCAGCAGTTTGCGAGGGACAGGCAACCCGCTTTATGGCTACACCTTC. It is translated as CASSLRGTGNPLYGYTF.

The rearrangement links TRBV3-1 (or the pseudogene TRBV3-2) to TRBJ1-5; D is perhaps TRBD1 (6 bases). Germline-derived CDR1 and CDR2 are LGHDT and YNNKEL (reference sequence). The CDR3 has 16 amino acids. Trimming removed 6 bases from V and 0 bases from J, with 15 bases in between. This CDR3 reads CASSTGTPNSNQPQHF. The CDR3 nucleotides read TGTGCCAGCAGTACTGGGACACCTAATAGCAATCAGCCCCAGCATTTT.

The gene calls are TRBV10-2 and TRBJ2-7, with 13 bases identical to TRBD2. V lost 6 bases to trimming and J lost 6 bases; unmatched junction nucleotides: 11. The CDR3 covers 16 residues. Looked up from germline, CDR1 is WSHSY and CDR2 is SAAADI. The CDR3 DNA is TGCGCCAGCAGGCCAGGACTAGCGGGGGCCTATGCCGAGCAGTACTTC. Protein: CASRPGLAGAYAEQYF.

As DNA, the CDR3 is TGTGCCAGCTCACCATCCTGGACAGGGTATGGCTACACCTTC. Its translation is CASSPSWTGYGYTF. V gene TRBV18 combines with J gene TRBJ1-2; 8 positions agree with TRBD1. Germline trimming cut 2 bases from V and 5 bases from J; bases unmatched to any gene: 4. The germline CDR1 and CDR2 sequences are KGHSH and LQKENI. The CDR3 extends over 14 amino acids.

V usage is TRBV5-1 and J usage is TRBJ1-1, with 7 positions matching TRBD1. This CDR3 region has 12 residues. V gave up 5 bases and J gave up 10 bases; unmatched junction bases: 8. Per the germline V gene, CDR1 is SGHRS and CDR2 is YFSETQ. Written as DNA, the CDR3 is TGCGCCAGCAGACATTTGACAGGGAGAGCTTTCTTT. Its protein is CASRHLTGRAFF. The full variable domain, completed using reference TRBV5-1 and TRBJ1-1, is KAGVTQTPRYLIKTRGQQVTLSCSPISGHRSVSWYQQTPGQGLQFLFEYFSETQRNKGNFPGRFSGRQFSNSRSEMNVSTLELGDSALYLCASRHLTGRAFFGQGTRLTVV.

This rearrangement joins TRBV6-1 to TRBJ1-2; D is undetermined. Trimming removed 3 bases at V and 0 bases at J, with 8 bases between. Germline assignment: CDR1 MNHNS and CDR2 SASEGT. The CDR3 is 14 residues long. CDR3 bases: TGTGCCAGCAGTGAGGCCGGGGCTAACTATGGCTACACCTTC. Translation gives CASSEAGANYGYTF.

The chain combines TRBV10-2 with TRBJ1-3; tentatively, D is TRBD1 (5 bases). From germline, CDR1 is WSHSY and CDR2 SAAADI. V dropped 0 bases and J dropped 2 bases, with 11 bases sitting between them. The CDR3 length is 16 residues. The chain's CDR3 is CASSESREGAGNTIYF. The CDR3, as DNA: TGCGCCAGCAGTGAGTCAAGGGAAGGGGCTGGAAACACCATATATTTT.

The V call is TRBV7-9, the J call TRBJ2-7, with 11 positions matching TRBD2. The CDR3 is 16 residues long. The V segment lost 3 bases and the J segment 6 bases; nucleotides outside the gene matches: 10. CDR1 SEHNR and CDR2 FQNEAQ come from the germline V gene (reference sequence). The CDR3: CASSFVAGGLVSEQYF. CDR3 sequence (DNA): TGTGCCAGCAGCTTTGTAGCGGGGGGGTTAGTGAGCGAGCAGTACTTC.

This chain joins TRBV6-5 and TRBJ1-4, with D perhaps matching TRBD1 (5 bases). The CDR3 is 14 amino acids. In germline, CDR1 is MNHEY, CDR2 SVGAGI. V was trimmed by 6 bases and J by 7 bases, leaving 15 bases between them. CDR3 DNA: TGTGCCAGCAGGCGACCGGGGGGGGGTGAAAAACTGTTTTTT. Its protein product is CASRRPGGGEKLFF.

CDR3 protein: CASSLAGGYLGEQYF. CDR3 coding DNA: TGTGCCAGCAGCTTGGCAGGGGGTTATCTCGGCGAGCAGTACTTC. V usage is TRBV5-6 and J usage is TRBJ2-7; 7 nucleotides match TRBD1. Trimming removed 0 bases from V and 6 bases from J; junction bases left unmatched: 9. Germline loops: CDR1 SGHDT, CDR2 YYEEEE. CDR3 length equals 15 residues. Full variable domain (remainder filled in from reference TRBV5-6 and TRBJ2-7): DAGVTQSPTHLIKTRGQQVTLRCSPKSGHDTVSWYQQALGQGPQFIFQYYEEEERQRGNFPDRFSGHQFPNYSSELNVNALLLGDSALYLCASSLAGGYLGEQYFGPGTRLTVT.

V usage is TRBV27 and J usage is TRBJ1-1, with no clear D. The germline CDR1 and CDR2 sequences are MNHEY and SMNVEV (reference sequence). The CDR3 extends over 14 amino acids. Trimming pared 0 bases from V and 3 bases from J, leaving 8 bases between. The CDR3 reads CASSLSYSHTEAFF. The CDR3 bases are TGTGCCAGCAGTTTATCTTACAGCCACACTGAAGCTTTCTTT.

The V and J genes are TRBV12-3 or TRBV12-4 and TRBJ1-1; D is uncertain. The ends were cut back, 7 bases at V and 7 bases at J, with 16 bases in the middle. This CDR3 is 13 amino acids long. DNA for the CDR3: TGTGCCAGCACTGACGCGGGCAGCCTTGAAGCTTTCTTT. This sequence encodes CASTDAGSLEAFF.

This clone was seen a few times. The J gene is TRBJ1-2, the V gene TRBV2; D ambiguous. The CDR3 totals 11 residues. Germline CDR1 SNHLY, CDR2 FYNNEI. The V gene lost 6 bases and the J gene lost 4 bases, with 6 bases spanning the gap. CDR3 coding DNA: TGTGCCAGCAGGGGAGGCTATGGCTACACCTTC. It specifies CASRGGYGYTF.

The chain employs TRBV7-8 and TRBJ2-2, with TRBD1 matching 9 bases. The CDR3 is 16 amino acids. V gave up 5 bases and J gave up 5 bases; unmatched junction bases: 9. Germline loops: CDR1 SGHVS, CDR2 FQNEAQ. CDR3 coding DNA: TGTGCCAGCAGCCACTGGGACAGGGTGGGAACCGGGGAGCTGTTTTTT. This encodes CASSHWDRVGTGELFF.

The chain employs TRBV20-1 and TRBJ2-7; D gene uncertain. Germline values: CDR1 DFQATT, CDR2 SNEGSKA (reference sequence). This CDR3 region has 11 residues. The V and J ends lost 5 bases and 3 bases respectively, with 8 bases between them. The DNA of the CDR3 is TGCAGTGCTTCCAGGATCTACGAGCAGTACTTC. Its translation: CSASRIYEQYF.

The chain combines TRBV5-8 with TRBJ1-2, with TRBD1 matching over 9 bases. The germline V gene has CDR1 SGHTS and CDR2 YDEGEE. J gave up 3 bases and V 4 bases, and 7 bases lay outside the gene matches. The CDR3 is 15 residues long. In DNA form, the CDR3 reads TGTGCCAGCAGCCTTACAGGGGGCTGGTACTATGGCTACACCTTC. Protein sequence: CASSLTGGWYYGYTF.

CDR3 loop: CAISEAGIDVLTF. The CDR3 DNA follows: TGTGCCATCAGTGAGGCAGGTATAGACGTCCTGACTTTC. The chain couples TRBV10-3 to TRBJ2-6, with D hard to call. Trimming pared 2 bases from V and 11 bases from J, leaving 10 bases between. The CDR3 covers 13 residues. Germline CDR1 ENHRY, CDR2 SYGVKD.